This T cell receptor beta chain came from a study of blood T cell repertoires in COVID-19. The V segment lost 2 bases and the J segment 4 bases; nucleotides outside the gene matches: 13. Per germline, CDR1 MNHNS and CDR2 SASEGT. The CDR3 totals 17 residues. Only in-frame clones appear in the TCRdb table, and some are missing; sequencing was by immunoSEQ multiplex PCR. Among over 150,000 clones listed, 90% were seen once. Sequenced sample: peripheral blood. This clonotype was obtained from a man aged 50 to 60 with acute or convalescent COVID-19. The V and J genes are TRBV6-1 and TRBJ2-7, with TRBD1 identical over 8 bases. The CDR3 sequence is CASSERSGGTIRYEQYF. The CDR3 coding sequence is TGTGCCAGCAGTGAACGGTCAGGGGGCACAATTCGATACGAGCAGTACTTC.